These T cell receptor beta chains were read from a single sample in a study of T-cell memory formation after mild COVID-19. TCRdb passed the 5' RACE reads through MiXCR, listing each CDR3 protein once. The data contain about 140,000 distinct CDR3 sequences, around 15% of them seen just once; the ten biggest clones take up 13% to 15%. Sequencing was done on a sample of PBMCs or a T cell subset sorted from them (not recorded which). Receptor source: an adult woman who had mild COVID-19 (a few samples of this study predate the infection). Cell type and time point are not known. CDR3s include the opening cysteine and the closing phenylalanine or tryptophan. D genes are given only for firm matches. Clone sizes are given selectively: once, few, many, or a class where the clone is expanded.

length	V	size	D	J	DNA	CDR3
16	TRBV15	.	.	TRBJ2-7	TGTGCCACCAGCAGAGATCTGGCAGGAACCTCCTACGAGCAGTACTTC	CATSRDLAGTSYEQYF
15	TRBV6-6	.	.	TRBJ1-1	TGTGCCAGCAACCCTGCCCGCGAATCCCACACTGAAGCTTTCTTT	CASNPARESHTEAFF
18	TRBV4-2	.	.	TRBJ2-5	TGTGCCAGCAGCCAAGAGCCGCCCGGCGGGGGACAACAAGAGACCCAGTACTTC	CASSQEPPGGGQQETQYF
14	TRBV9	.	.	TRBJ1-3	TGTGCCAGCAGCATTGGGGGGCTAGGAAACACCATATATTTT	CASSIGGLGNTIYF
18	TRBV6-6	few	TRBD1	TRBJ2-3	TGTGCCAGCAGTTACTCCCAGACAGGGCCTACTTTCACAGATACGCAGTATTTT	CASSYSQTGPTFTDTQYF
12	TRBV19	few	.	TRBJ1-5	TGTGCCAGTACGGCAGGGTCGAGGCCCCAGCATTTT	CASTAGSRPQHF
15	TRBV27	few	.	TRBJ2-5	TGTGCCAGCAGTTTTTTAGGGGGGGGCGAAGAGACCCAGTACTTC	CASSFLGGGEETQYF
13	TRBV7-3	.	.	TRBJ2-6	TGTGCCAGCGGCCCCCCTGGGGCCAACGTCCTGACTTTC	CASGPPGANVLTF
16	TRBV5-1	few	.	TRBJ2-1	TGCGCCAGCAGCTTGTATTGGCAGACAGGAAACAATGAGCAGTTCTTC	CASSLYWQTGNNEQFF
14	TRBV12-3/TRBV12-4	.	TRBD1	TRBJ2-7	TGTGCCAGCAGTATACAGGGGCCTTACTACGAGCAGTACTTC	CASSIQGPYYEQYF
15	TRBV7-8	.	.	TRBJ2-2	TGTGCCAGCAGCTTATACACTAGCCATCCCGGGGAGCTGTTTTTT	CASSLYTSHPGELFF
13	TRBV27	few	.	TRBJ1-6	TGTGCCAGCAGTTTAGGCAGCAATTCACCCCTCCACTTT	CASSLGSNSPLHF
13	TRBV11-2	few	.	TRBJ1-1	TGTGCCACCTCGGGGGGACCGAACACTGAAGCTTTCTTT	CATSGGPNTEAFF
16	TRBV12-3/TRBV12-4	.	TRBD2	TRBJ2-1	TGTGCCAGCAAAGGACTAGCGGGGGGAACCTACAATGAGCAGTTCTTC	CASKGLAGGTYNEQFF
15	TRBV6-5	.	.	TRBJ2-7	TGTGCCAGCAGTTACCCGGGACCTACCAGCTACGAGCAGTACTTC	CASSYPGPTSYEQYF
15	TRBV9	.	.	TRBJ2-2	TGTGCCAGCAGCGTTGGGGAGACCCACACCGGGGAGCTGTTTTTT	CASSVGETHTGELFF
17	TRBV7-6	many	TRBD2	TRBJ2-1	TGTGCCAGCAGCTCCGGGACTAGCGGGGGACCCTACAATGAGCAGTTCTTC	CASSSGTSGGPYNEQFF
13	TRBV10-3	.	.	TRBJ2-1	TGTGCCATCGAGAGCGGTTCCTACAATGAGCAGTTCTTC	CAIESGSYNEQFF
15	TRBV5-1	few	TRBD1	TRBJ2-7	TGCGCCAGCAGCCCAGAGGGGGACAGGACCTACGAGCAGTACTTC	CASSPEGDRTYEQYF
16	TRBV7-2	few	TRBD2	TRBJ2-2	TGTGCCAGCAGCTTACGCGGGAGTGGTAACACCGGGGAGCTGTTTTTT	CASSLRGSGNTGELFF
15	TRBV28	.	TRBD1	TRBJ2-7	TGTGCCAGCCGGCCGGCGGACAGGCCAAAGGCCGAGCAGTACTTC	CASRPADRPKAEQYF
14	TRBV18	few	.	TRBJ2-5	TGTGCCAGCTCAACCGGGACAATTCAAGAGACCCAGTACTTC	CASSTGTIQETQYF
11	TRBV7-9	few	.	TRBJ2-7	TGTGCCAGCAGCCCGGGTCACGAGCAGTACTTC	CASSPGHEQYF